One sample yielded the 13 T cell receptor beta chains listed below, sequenced in a study of T-cell memory formation after mild COVID-19. TCRdb reprocessed the 5' RACE reads via MiXCR and lists one record per CDR3 protein. The sample gives 70,000 to 100,000 distinct CDR3 sequences, about 13% of which show up once; 27% is in the top ten. The sequenced material came from PBMCs or a T cell subset sorted from them (not recorded which). The receptors were sampled from an adult woman who had mild COVID-19 (a few samples of this study predate the infection). Cell type and time point are not known.

There are a few counts of this clonotype. This chain connects TRBV19 to TRBJ2-7; D might be TRBD1 (5 bases). From germline, CDR1 is LNHDA and CDR2 SQIVND (reference sequence). This CDR3 comprises 14 residues. The V and J ends lost 3 bases and 4 bases respectively, with 13 bases between them. The CDR3: CASSMTETAYEQYF. CDR3 nucleotides: TGTGCCAGTAGTATGACTGAGACAGCTTACGAGCAGTACTTC.

This clonotype showed up many times. The chain combines TRBV4-3 with TRBJ2-1; D may be TRBD2 (5 bases). V lost 4 bases and J 4 bases, leaving 11 bases between the germline ends. The CDR3 runs to 14 residues. CDR1 and CDR2 from the germline V gene are LGHNA and YSLEER. CDR3: CASSPNSAYNEQFF. CDR3 DNA sequence: TGCGCCAGCAGCCCAAATAGCGCGTACAATGAGCAGTTCTTC.

A few counts support this clonotype. The chain recombines TRBV3-1 with TRBJ2-3, with 9 bases identical to TRBD2. From germline, CDR1 is LGHDT and CDR2 YNNKEL (reference sequence). V shed 3 bases and J 2 bases; nucleotides not matched to a gene: 12. CDR3 length: 18 residues. The CDR3, as DNA: TGTGCCAGCAGCCACGGCATTAGAGCGGGGGGTCCCACAGATACGCAGTATTTT. Translating it yields CASSHGIRAGGPTDTQYF.

This chain joins TRBV11-2 and TRBJ2-7, with 10 bases fitting TRBD1. The CDR3 runs to 15 residues. Germline V gives CDR1 SGHAT, CDR2 FQNNGV. Trimming removed 5 bases from V and 3 bases from J; junction bases left unmatched: 7. CDR3 nucleotide sequence: TGTGCCAGCAGCCGCCCGGACAGGGGGGACTACGAGCAGTACTTC. This gives the protein CASSRPDRGDYEQYF.

In this sample, this clonotype turned up a few times. The chain couples TRBV20-1 to TRBJ1-2, with D possibly TRBD1 on 5 matching bases. This CDR3 has 15 amino acids. Germline V gives CDR1 DFQATT, CDR2 SNEGSKA (reference sequence). V was trimmed by 0 bases and J by 3 bases, leaving 14 bases between them. CDR3 sequence reads: CSARDPMGGDYGYTF. In DNA form, the CDR3 reads TGCAGTGCTAGAGACCCTATGGGGGGAGACTATGGCTACACCTTC.

CDR3 amino acids: CASSHSQGWEAHGYTF. CDR3 bases: TGCGCCAGCAGCCATTCACAGGGATGGGAGGCACATGGCTACACCTTC. This chain connects TRBV4-1 to TRBJ1-2; possibly TRBD1 for D (6 bases). Trimming took 3 bases from V and 6 from J, leaving 20 bases between them. This CDR3 is 16 amino acids long. Germline V lookup: CDR1 MGHRA, CDR2 YSYEKL.

The chain has TRBV4-2 and TRBJ2-7; the match to TRBD2 covers 9 bases. The CDR3 loop spans 16 amino acids. J gave up 4 bases and V 0 bases, and 7 bases lay outside the gene matches. CDR1 and CDR2 (germline): LGHNA, YNFKEQ. The CDR3 sequence: CASSQELAGHNYEQYF. The DNA for the CDR3 is TGTGCCAGCAGCCAAGAACTAGCGGGCCACAATTACGAGCAGTACTTC.

Only a few counts were recorded for this clonotype. This chain connects TRBV9 to TRBJ2-3; no firm D call. This CDR3 region has 12 residues. V lost 7 bases, J lost 6 bases, and 12 bases lay in between. Germline V lookup: CDR1 SGDLS, CDR2 YYNGEE. For the CDR3, the DNA is TGTGCCAGCTCCACTTACCCCGATACGCAGTATTTT. It translates to CASSTYPDTQYF.

The chain recombines TRBV12-3 or TRBV12-4 with TRBJ1-2; 9 bases are a match to TRBD1. The CDR3 has 17 residues. Trimming took 1 base from V and 3 from J; bases not matched to a gene: 9. The DNA of the CDR3 is TGTGCCAGCAGTTTAGTCCACAGGGGGCAGTCCCACTATGGCTACACCTTC. Translating it yields CASSLVHRGQSHYGYTF.

This clonotype appeared a few times. The rearrangement uses TRBV12-3 or TRBV12-4 and TRBJ2-7; TRBD1 matches 7 bases. CDR3 length: 14 amino acids. The junction had 6 bases not matched to a gene; V was cut back by 5 bases and J by 2 bases. CDR3 amino acids: CASSRRDSPYEQYF. The CDR3 nucleotides are TGTGCCAGCAGTAGACGGGACAGTCCCTACGAGCAGTACTTC.

The V call is TRBV20-1, the J call TRBJ2-2; 7 nucleotides match TRBD1. Germline assignment: CDR1 DFQATT and CDR2 SNEGSKA (reference sequence). V dropped 3 bases and J dropped 8; count of bases not matched to a gene: 0. This CDR3 comprises 11 residues. The DNA of the CDR3 is TGCAGTGCTAGGGGACAGGGGGAGCTGTTTTTT. Protein sequence: CSARGQGELFF.

V is TRBV12-3 or TRBV12-4 and J is TRBJ2-3; a weak D match, TRBD2 (5 bases). With 1 base removed from V and 0 bases from J, the gap between germline ends came to 14 bases. The CDR3 has 17 residues. CDR3 sequence reads: CASSLDLARTSTDTQYF. CDR3 nucleotides: TGTGCCAGCAGTTTAGATCTGGCGAGGACTAGCACAGATACGCAGTATTTT.

The table lists this clonotype with a few counts. The gene calls are TRBV6-5 and TRBJ1-3; TRBD1 agrees at 10 bases. After removal of 1 base from V and 1 base from J, the junction contained 16 bases not matched to a gene. The germline V gene encodes CDR1 MNHEY and CDR2 SVGAGI. The CDR3 has 21 amino acids. CDR3 in amino acids: CASSYWAPGQGTPLSGNTIYF. CDR3 DNA: TGTGCCAGCAGTTACTGGGCTCCGGGACAGGGGACTCCACTATCTGGAAACACCATATATTTT.